Sequencing of this TCR beta chain was carried out in a study of T-cell memory formation after mild COVID-19. Study-level results: SARS-CoV-2 specificity was not confirmed for second-wave clones peaking on day 37. Mainly CM and EM harbored the contracting CD4+ clones; mainly EMRA harbored the CD8+ ones. Clones that shrank (day 15 to 85) were balanced CD4/CD8, whereas later expanders leaned CD4+.

CDR1 is SGDLS, CDR2 YYNGEE, per germline. Trimming pared 3 bases from V and 7 bases from J, leaving 13 bases between. The CDR3 covers 14 residues. This clonotype was observed a handful of times. Its target is not known. It was 5'RACE with constant-segment primers that produced the TCR alpha and TCR beta cDNA libraries, which carried sample barcodes and UMIs. TCRdb re-analysed the 5' RACE reads in MiXCR, keeping a single row per CDR3 protein. Of under 150,000 distinct CDR3 sequences in the sample, 22% were seen once. Sequencing input: PBMCs or a T cell subset sorted from them (not recorded which). This chain links TRBV9 with TRBJ2-2; perhaps D is TRBD1 or TRBD2 (6 bases each). The receptor comes from a man aged 18 to 35 who had mild COVID-19 (a few samples of this study predate the infection). Cell type and time point are not known. The CDR3 region is CASSAGGGGGELFF. CDR3 coding DNA: TGTGCCAGCAGCGCCGGGGGCGGTGGCGGGGAGCTGTTTTTT.